The clone carrying this T cell receptor (beta chain) was seen once. Antigen: not known. The ends were cut back, 4 bases at V and 2 bases at J, with 8 bases in the middle. This CDR3 comprises 13 residues. CDR1 and CDR2 (germline): SGHKS, YYEKEE (reference sequence). This specimen belongs to a study of T cells after yellow fever vaccination. Study in general: The authors prepared low-cell-number fractions using SMART-Seq v4 Ultra Low Input. General observations from the study: Once the booster was given, most primary-vaccination clones reappeared, at approximately 97% for CD4 and more than 85% for CD8. Of the clonotypes, a small share occurred in both CD4 and CD8 compartments.

Synthesis of TCR cDNA relied on 5'RACE template switching, which attached a universal primer site and UMIs. MiXCR, applied by TCRdb to the 5' RACE reads, yields one record per CDR3 protein. The table includes 200,000 to 300,000 distinct CDR3 sequences, approximately 6.8% detected once. Sequencing was performed on CD4+ T cells sorted from PBMCs, taken on the day of the yellow fever booster vaccination. This chain connects TRBV5-5 to TRBJ2-3; no reliable D call. The clonotype originates from a man aged 25-40 years who received the YFV17D yellow fever vaccine. CDR3 amino acids: CASSPAVTDTQYF. In DNA form, the CDR3 reads TGTGCCAGCAGCCCGGCGGTCACAGATACGCAGTATTTT. Looking up the rest from reference TRBV5-5 and TRBJ2-3 gives the full variable domain: DAGVTQSPTHLIKTRGQQVTLRCSPISGHKSVSWYQQVLGQGPQFIFQYYEKEERGRGNFPDRFSARQFPNYSSELNVNALLLGDSALYLCASSPAVTDTQYFGPGTRLTVL.